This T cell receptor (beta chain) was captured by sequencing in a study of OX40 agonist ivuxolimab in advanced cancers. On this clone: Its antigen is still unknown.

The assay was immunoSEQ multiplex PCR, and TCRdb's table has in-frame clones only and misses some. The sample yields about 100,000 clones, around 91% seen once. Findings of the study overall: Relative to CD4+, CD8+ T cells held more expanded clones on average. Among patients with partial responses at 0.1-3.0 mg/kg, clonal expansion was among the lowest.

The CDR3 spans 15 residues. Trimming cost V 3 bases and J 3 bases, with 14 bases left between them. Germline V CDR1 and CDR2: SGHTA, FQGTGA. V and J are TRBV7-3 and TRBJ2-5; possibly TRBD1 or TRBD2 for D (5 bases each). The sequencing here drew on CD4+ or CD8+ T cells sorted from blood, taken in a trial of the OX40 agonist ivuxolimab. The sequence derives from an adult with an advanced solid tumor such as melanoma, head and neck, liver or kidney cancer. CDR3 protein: CASSLGLGVEETQYF. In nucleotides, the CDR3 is TGTGCCAGCAGCTTGGGGCTGGGAGTTGAAGAGACCCAGTACTTC.